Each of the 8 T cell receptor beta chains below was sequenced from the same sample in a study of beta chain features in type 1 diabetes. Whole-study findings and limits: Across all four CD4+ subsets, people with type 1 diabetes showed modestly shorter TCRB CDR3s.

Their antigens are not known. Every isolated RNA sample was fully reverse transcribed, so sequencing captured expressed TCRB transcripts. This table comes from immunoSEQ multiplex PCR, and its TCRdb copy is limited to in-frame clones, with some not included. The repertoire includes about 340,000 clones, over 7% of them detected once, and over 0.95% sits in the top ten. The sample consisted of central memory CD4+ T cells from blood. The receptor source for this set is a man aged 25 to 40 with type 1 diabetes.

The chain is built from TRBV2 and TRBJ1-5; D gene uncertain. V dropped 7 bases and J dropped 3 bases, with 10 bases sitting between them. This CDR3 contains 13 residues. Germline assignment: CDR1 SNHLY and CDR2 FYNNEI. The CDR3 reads CASKPDTNQPQHF. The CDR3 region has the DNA TGTGCCAGCAAACCCGACACCAATCAGCCCCAGCATTTT.

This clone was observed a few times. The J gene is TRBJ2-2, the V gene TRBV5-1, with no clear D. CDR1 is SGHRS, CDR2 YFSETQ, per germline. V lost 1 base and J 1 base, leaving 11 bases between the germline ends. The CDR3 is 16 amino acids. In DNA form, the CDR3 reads TGCGCCAGCAGCTTGACGTCGCCCGGGAACACCGGGGAGCTGTTTTTT. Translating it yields CASSLTSPGNTGELFF.

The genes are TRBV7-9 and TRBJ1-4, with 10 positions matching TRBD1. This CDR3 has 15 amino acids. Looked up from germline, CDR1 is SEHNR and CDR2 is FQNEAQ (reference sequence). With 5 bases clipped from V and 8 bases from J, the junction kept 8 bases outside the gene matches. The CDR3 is CASSPTGTGAEKLFF. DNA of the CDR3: TGTGCCAGCAGCCCGACCGGGACAGGGGCCGAAAAACTGTTTTTT.

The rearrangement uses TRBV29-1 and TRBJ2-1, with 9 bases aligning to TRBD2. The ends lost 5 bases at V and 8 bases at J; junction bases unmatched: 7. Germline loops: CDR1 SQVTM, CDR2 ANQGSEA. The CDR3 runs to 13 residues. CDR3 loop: CSVRRGGNHEQFF. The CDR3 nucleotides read TGCAGCGTTAGGCGGGGGGGCAATCATGAGCAGTTCTTC.

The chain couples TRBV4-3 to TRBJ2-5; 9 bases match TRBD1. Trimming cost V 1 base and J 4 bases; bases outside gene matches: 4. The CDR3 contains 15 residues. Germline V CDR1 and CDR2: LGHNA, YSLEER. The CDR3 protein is CASSQGDREGETQYF. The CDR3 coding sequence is TGCGCCAGCAGCCAAGGGGACAGGGAGGGAGAGACCCAGTACTTC.

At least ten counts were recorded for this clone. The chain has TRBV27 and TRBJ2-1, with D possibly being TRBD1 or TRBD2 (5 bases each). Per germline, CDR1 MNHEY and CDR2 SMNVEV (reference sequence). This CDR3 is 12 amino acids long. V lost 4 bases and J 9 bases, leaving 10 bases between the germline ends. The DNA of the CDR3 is TGTGCCAGCAGTTACTCGAGGGGTGAGCAGTTCTTC. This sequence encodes CASSYSRGEQFF.

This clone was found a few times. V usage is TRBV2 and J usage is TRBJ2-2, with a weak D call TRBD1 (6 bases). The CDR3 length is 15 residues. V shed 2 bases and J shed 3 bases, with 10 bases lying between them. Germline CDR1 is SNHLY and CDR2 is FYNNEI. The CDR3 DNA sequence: TGTGCCAGCAGTGAAAGACAGGCCGACACCGGGGAGCTGTTTTTT. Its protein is CASSERQADTGELFF.

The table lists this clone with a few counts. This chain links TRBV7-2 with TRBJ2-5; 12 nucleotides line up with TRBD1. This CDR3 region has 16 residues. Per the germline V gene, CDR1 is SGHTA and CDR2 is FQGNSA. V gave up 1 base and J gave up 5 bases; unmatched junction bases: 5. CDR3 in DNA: TGTGCCAGCAGCTTAGTGGGGACAGGGGGCAGGGAGACCCAGTACTTC. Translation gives CASSLVGTGGRETQYF.